Following are 14 T cell receptor beta chains from one sample sequenced in a study of blood T cells in healthy people across ages. Next came a second PCR, run for about 7 to 12 cycles, which used a sample-barcoded 5' primer along with a J-beta primer mix. TCRdb called the 5' RACE reads again in MiXCR, with one record for every CDR3 protein. The data hold about 570,000 distinct CDR3 sequences, with roughly 28% observed a single time. The sample taken for sequencing was blood. The receptors derive from a woman in her 70s in good health.

The chain couples TRBV7-2 to TRBJ1-2; the D gene is possibly TRBD1 (6 bases). V was clipped by 3 bases and J by 8 bases, with 19 bases between them. In germline, CDR1 is SGHTA, CDR2 FQGNSA. The CDR3 is 15 residues long. The CDR3 spells CASSFRDTMVGGYTF. The CDR3 region has the DNA TGTGCCAGCAGCTTCCGGGACACCATGGTCGGAGGCTACACCTTC.

This clonotype occurred a few times. The rearrangement links TRBV28 to TRBJ1-1; D might be TRBD1 (6 bases). Per the germline V gene, CDR1 is MDHEN and CDR2 is SYDVKM. CDR3 length: 11 amino acids. Trimming cost V 7 bases and J 7 bases, with 10 bases left between them. The CDR3 protein is CASTGAFEAFF. The CDR3 DNA is TGTGCCAGCACGGGGGCCTTTGAAGCTTTCTTT.

Details on this clonotype: Germline and junction disagree at one end, which may indicate a read error. The rearrangement uses TRBV12-3 or TRBV12-4 and TRBJ1-4; TRBD1 agrees at 8 bases. There are 14 residues in the CDR3. Written as DNA, the CDR3 is TGTGCCGGCAGTCCGCGGACAGGGAATGAAAAACTGTTTTTT. As protein: CAGSPRTGNEKLFF.

This clonotype was detected many times. The chain recombines TRBV9 with TRBJ2-2; 9 bases are a match to TRBD1. The V segment lost 4 bases and the J segment 4 bases; nucleotides outside the gene matches: 5. CDR3 size: 15 residues. In germline, CDR1 is SGDLS, CDR2 YYNGEE. DNA of the CDR3: TGTGCCAGCAGCAGACGGACAGGGGTCACCGGGGAGCTGTTTTTT. Its protein is CASSRRTGVTGELFF.

The chain recombines TRBV5-1 with TRBJ2-7; D not certain. The CDR3 is made up of 12 amino acids. From germline, CDR1 is SGHRS and CDR2 YFSETQ. V was cut by 8 bases and J by 7 bases, with 16 bases left in between. CDR3 in DNA: TGCGCCAGTAGCCCCCCCGGATGGGAGCAGTACTTC. This translates into CASSPPGWEQYF. The full variable domain, rest sourced from reference TRBV5-1 and TRBJ2-7, is KAGVTQTPRYLIKTRGQQVTLSCSPISGHRSVSWYQQTPGQGLQFLFEYFSETQRNKGNFPGRFSGRQFSNSRSEMNVSTLELGDSALYLCASSPPGWEQYFGPGTRLTVT.

This clonotype appeared a few times. The genes are TRBV20-1 and TRBJ2-7, with D possibly being TRBD1 (5 bases). The CDR3 spans 15 residues. V shed 5 bases and J shed 1 base, with 18 bases lying between them. Germline lookup yields CDR1 DFQATT and CDR2 SNEGSKA (reference sequence). CDR3 in DNA: TGCAGTGCTCCTGGGGCTAACTATAATTCCTACGAGCAGTACTTC. It yields the protein CSAPGANYNSYEQYF.

The chain uses TRBV10-3 and TRBJ2-7, with D perhaps TRBD1 (7 bases). The CDR3 loop spans 13 amino acids. The germline V and J ends were trimmed by 9 bases and 1 base, with 13 bases remaining between them. From germline, CDR1 is ENHRY and CDR2 SYGVKD. CDR3 sequence reads: CAITGDSSYEQYF. DNA for the CDR3: TGTGCCATAACGGGGGACAGTTCCTACGAGCAGTACTTC.

V gene TRBV5-1 combines with J gene TRBJ2-1; D is perhaps TRBD2 (6 bases). The CDR3 spans 13 residues. V was trimmed by 7 bases and J by 8 bases, leaving 16 bases between them. Per the germline V gene, CDR1 is SGHRS and CDR2 is YFSETQ. CDR3 residues: CASGELAGDEQFF. DNA of the CDR3: TGCGCCAGCGGGGAACTAGCAGGCGATGAGCAGTTCTTC.

This clonotype was observed a few times. V and J are TRBV5-1 and TRBJ2-1; TRBD1 aligns across 9 bases. This CDR3 has 17 amino acids. V shed 6 bases, J shed 5 bases, and the junction held 15 bases outside the gene matches. Per the germline V gene, CDR1 is SGHRS and CDR2 is YFSETQ. The CDR3 DNA reads as TGCGCCAGCACCCTCGGGACAGGGATCATCCTCCACAATGAGCAGTTCTTC. Translating it yields CASTLGTGIILHNEQFF.

This clonotype was counted only a few times. The CDR3 protein is CASSQGQASYNEQFF. The CDR3 nucleotides read TGCGCCAGCAGCCAGGGACAGGCCTCCTACAATGAGCAGTTCTTC. V usage is TRBV5-1 and J usage is TRBJ2-1; 8 bases match TRBD1. The J segment lost 0 bases and the V segment lost 4 bases, leaving 3 bases of the junction unmatched. The CDR3 is made up of 15 amino acids. Germline values: CDR1 SGHRS, CDR2 YFSETQ.

This clonotype was seen only a few times. The chain carries TRBV6-4 and TRBJ1-5; 11 bases line up with TRBD1. The V and J ends lost 6 bases and 4 bases, in that order; junction bases with no gene match: 5. Germline-derived CDR1 and CDR2 are MRHNA and SNTAGT. The CDR3 loop spans 15 amino acids. The CDR3 DNA reads TGTGCCAGCAGCAGGACAGGGGGCGCGAATCAGCCCCAGCATTTT. The encoded protein is CASSRTGGANQPQHF.

This chain links TRBV9 with TRBJ2-2; D may be TRBD1 (5 bases). V was pared by 0 bases and J by 5 bases, with 5 bases between. Germline V gene lookup returns CDR1 SGDLS and CDR2 YYNGEE. This CDR3 contains 13 residues. The CDR3 DNA reads as TGTGCCAGCAGCGTAGCAGGGACCGGGGAGCTGTTTTTT. Protein sequence: CASSVAGTGELFF. Full variable domain (outside the CDR3, taken from reference TRBV9 and TRBJ2-2): DSGVTQTPKHLITATGQRVTLRCSPRSGDLSVYWYQQSLDQGLQFLIQYYNGEERAKGNILERFSAQQFPDLHSELNLSSLELGDSALYFCASSVAGTGELFFGEGSRLTVL.

The gene calls are TRBV27 and TRBJ2-1, with D possibly being TRBD1 (5 bases). This CDR3 comprises 13 residues. In germline, CDR1 is MNHEY, CDR2 SMNVEV (reference sequence). The V end was cut by 6 bases, the J end by 1 base, with 7 bases between. In DNA form, the CDR3 reads TGTGCCAGCAGACAGGCTTCCTACAATGAGCAGTTCTTC. Its translation is CASRQASYNEQFF.

This clonotype has only a few counts. The rearrangement uses TRBV7-2 and TRBJ2-7; 12 bases match TRBD2. CDR1 and CDR2 (germline): SGHTA, FQGNSA. The CDR3 is 15 residues long. V dropped 4 bases and J dropped 2; count of bases not matched to a gene: 3. This CDR3 reads CASSSASGGAYEQYF. DNA for the CDR3: TGTGCCAGCAGCTCGGCTAGCGGGGGGGCCTACGAGCAGTACTTC.